This passage covers 9 T cell receptor beta chains from one sample sequenced in a study of T cells in Graves' hyperthyroidism and ophthalmopathy. Amplification of TCR beta CDR3 regions was performed using RNA transcripts as template. The TCR CDR3 was amplified in a first-round RT-PCR using the HTBI primer set. TCRdb redid the calling of the multiplex PCR reads with MiXCR, one entry per CDR3 protein. The sample gives 350,000 or so distinct CDR3 sequences, around 20% of which show up once; around 45% is in the top ten. Sequenced input: blood. The source of these receptors is a woman aged 45-65 years with Graves' hyperthyroidism.

There are many counts of this clonotype. V gene TRBV2 combines with J gene TRBJ2-7; the match to TRBD2 covers 9 bases. The CDR3 is 14 amino acids. The V segment lost 2 bases and the J segment 3 bases; nucleotides outside the gene matches: 2. Germline V gene lookup returns CDR1 SNHLY and CDR2 FYNNEI. The CDR3 DNA reads TGTGCCAGCAGTGAACTAGCGGGGAACTACGAGCAGTACTTC. Translated, it gives CASSELAGNYEQYF.

This clonotype was observed many times. The J gene is TRBJ2-7, the V gene TRBV7-2; TRBD2 matches at 14 bases. Per germline, CDR1 SGHTA and CDR2 FQGNSA. This CDR3 spans 16 amino acids. Trimming cost V 3 bases and J 0 bases; bases outside gene matches: 1. The CDR3 sequence is CASSLGTSGSSYEQYF. CDR3 nucleotides: TGTGCCAGCAGCTTGGGGACTAGCGGGAGCTCCTACGAGCAGTACTTC.

This chain connects TRBV12-3 or TRBV12-4 to TRBJ2-2; D call uncertain. The CDR3 consists of 15 residues. V lost 3 bases and J 5 bases, leaving 13 bases between the germline ends. This chain's CDR3 is CASSLLAASTGELFF. In DNA form, the CDR3 reads TGTGCCAGCAGTTTGTTGGCAGCGTCAACCGGGGAGCTGTTTTTT.

Note on this clonotype: A junction end diverges from the germline sequence, so it may reflect a read error. V gene TRBV4-1 combines with J gene TRBJ2-1, with TRBD1 matching over 12 bases. The CDR3 contains 15 residues. Germline loops: CDR1 MGHRA, CDR2 YSYEKL. CDR3 region: CASSLSGTGGEERFF. CDR3 sequence (DNA): TGCGCCAGCAGCTTATCCGGGACAGGGGGCGAGGAGCGGTTCTTC.

In this sample, this clonotype turned up a few times. V gene TRBV27 combines with J gene TRBJ1-1; a weak D match, TRBD1 (6 bases). This CDR3 comprises 14 residues. CDR1 and CDR2 (germline): MNHEY, SMNVEV (reference sequence). The V and J ends lost 7 bases and 1 base respectively, with 13 bases between them. The CDR3 DNA reads TGTGCCAGCAAGTGGGGAGGGGGGAACACTGAAGCTTTCTTT. Protein: CASKWGGGNTEAFF.

J is TRBJ2-3 and V is TRBV10-3, with a possible D match to TRBD2 (6 bases). The CDR3 has 15 residues. Trimming took 6 bases from V and 2 from J, leaving 15 bases between them. Germline loops: CDR1 ENHRY, CDR2 SYGVKD. DNA for the CDR3: TGTGCCATCAGGGGACGGGGGAGAAACACAGATACGCAGTATTTT. As protein: CAIRGRGRNTDTQYF.

Ten or more counts support this clonotype. Sequence at one end of the junction differs from germline and may be a read error. The chain has TRBV2 and TRBJ2-7; D perhaps matches TRBD2 (6 bases). CDR3 length: 12 residues. Germline CDR1 and CDR2: SNHLY and FYNNEI. The CDR3 sequence: CASREGTYEQYF. The CDR3, as DNA: TGTGCCAGCAGAGAAGGGACTTACGAGCAGTACTTC.

The chain carries TRBV11-1 and TRBJ2-3, with TRBD2 matching 12 bases. Looked up from germline, CDR1 is SGHAT and CDR2 is FQDESV (reference sequence). The CDR3 contains 15 residues. V lost 6 bases, J lost 3 bases, and 4 bases stayed unmatched. The CDR3 bases are TGTGCCAGCAGTGCCGGGACTAGCGGGACAGATACGCAGTATTTT. It yields the protein CASSAGTSGTDTQYF.

The chain employs TRBV9 and TRBJ2-7; weak D call: TRBD2 (6 bases). The germline V gene encodes CDR1 SGDLS and CDR2 YYNGEE. The CDR3 is made up of 15 amino acids. Deletions cut 0 bases from V and 2 bases from J, with 12 bases between. In DNA form, the CDR3 reads TGTGCCAGCAGCGTAGAGGGGTGGGGGGCCTACGAGCAGTACTTC. Translating it yields CASSVEGWGAYEQYF.